This TCR beta chain was retrieved from a study of beta chain features in type 1 diabetes (dated by TCRdb to the late 2010s). Notes on the research overall: No differences in mean age, gender distribution, total cell number or subset yield were found between patients and healthy donors. Across all samples, 90 million to 130 million sorted cells were examined, and cell number per subset correlated strongly with RNA yield. The study compared the TCRB repertoires of sorted circulating CD4+ T cell subsets in recently diagnosed type 1 diabetes patients with those in matched healthy donors. Naive and central memory subsets were obtained from all 30 or so donors, but regulatory and stem cell-like memory subsets were isolated from only 8 patients and about 8 healthy donors.

The entire amount of isolated RNA was reverse transcribed using the High Capacity cDNA Reverse Transcription Kit, so the sequenced TCRB transcripts were expressed ones. Deep immunoSEQ sequencing was performed on naive, central memory and regulatory T cell samples, with an average of roughly 3.3 million total reads per sample. Sorted cells were lysed in RLT buffer, and RNA was extracted using DNase-treated RNeasy Micro or Mini kits according to cell number. To prevent cross-contamination, every cell subset was processed on its own, while patient and healthy donor samples were processed together. TCRB sequences were amplified from cDNA with the immunoSEQ multiplex PCR, producing 87-bp fragments spanning the CDR3 region. Sequencing of the amplicons was performed on the Illumina HiSeq platform. The authors' pipeline ran thus. PCR bias was corrected computationally using synthetic template baselines, and reads within Hamming distance 2 were collapsed, with unmergeable singletons discarded. By aligning reads against IMGT, V, D and J genes, CDR3 length, and insertions or deletions at six rearrangement sites were assigned. Within each subset, clonotype counts were normalized to sorted cell number, after which true diversity and Gini coefficients were computed with the tcR R package. Repertoire sharing was quantified using the overlap coefficient calculated on TCRB nucleotide sequences. Out-of-frame TCRB sequences from naive cells were analyzed as a proxy for the pre-selection repertoire. Imported from immuneACCESS, the table was reduced by TCRdb to in-frame sequences with V and J called. These copies leave out some clones; in studies compared against another copy, an unresolved V gene accounts for under half, and the cause of the remainder is not known. D and trimming were read from the DNA, whereas the V and J calls and clone size are those reported in that table. For this sample there are hundreds of thousands of clones; about 12% appear just once. Jointly, the top ten make up around 0.015% of the sample.

The CDR3, from cysteine to phenylalanine, totals 19 residues. The kept DNA is CDR3 alone, 57 bases in frame from the first base. The paper as a whole reports these results and caveats: Type 1 diabetes patients showed a moderate but significant shortening of TCRB CDR3 length in all four CD4+ subsets. Because the HLA sub-analyses included only small numbers of individuals, any influence of HLA type on TCRB rearrangement was left unresolved. The naive, central memory and regulatory TCRB repertoires appeared to resemble one another more closely among patients than among healthy donors. Sequencing cDNA rather than genomic DNA could over-represent highly expressing activated cells, although activation and CD3 levels did not differ between groups. Patients with type 1 diabetes made fewer insertions and deleted more nucleotides at VDJ recombination sites, implying thymic rearrangement abnormalities. PCR might favor shorter templates, but patient and control samples were amplified and corrected together, so any skew would affect both groups equally.

In its sample, this clone was seen a few times. Its specific antigen is unknown. Base qualities are not recorded, but no much larger clone differs from it by a single base. From each donor, a single peripheral blood sample of approximately 110 mL on average was drawn into heparinised tubes. A BD FACSAria II and a panel including CD45RO, CCR7, CD25, CD127, CD95 and CD27 were used to sort naive, central memory, regulatory and stem cell-like memory CD4+ T cells. Every sorted population had a purity above 95%. PBMCs were isolated right away by Lymphoprep density gradient centrifugation and were stained directly, without culture. So that batch effects would be minimized, each experiment stained and sorted samples in pairs, pairing one healthy donor with one patient.

The sequenced material came from naive CD4+ T cells from blood. This sample's cell subset or site label indicates: true naive CD4+ T cells. The rearranged segments are TRBV21-1 and TRBJ2-1; the D call in the table, TRBD2, was not verified against the DNA. TRBV21-1 counts as a pseudogene. The sequence was obtained from a man aged 18 to 30 in good health. The CDR3: CASSKTGLAGESSYNEQFF. The nucleotide sequence is given as TGTGCCAGCAGCAAAACGGGACTAGCGGGAGAGAGCTCCTACAATGAGCAGTTCTTC.